Listed below are T cell receptor beta chains from one sample, sequenced in a study of PD-1 blockade in classical Hodgkin lymphoma. Assay used: immunoSEQ multiplex PCR; TCRdb lists only in-frame clones, some missing. This sample carries fewer than 55,000 clones, around 80% of them seen once, and the ten largest clones take around a third. The material sequenced was peripheral blood mononuclear cells (PBMCs), taken before the fourth cycle of nivolumab. The receptors here all came from a human donor with classical Hodgkin lymphoma. Each CDR3 is given with its conserved first and last residue. D genes are given only for firm matches. Not all rows give a size; the values are once, few, many and, for expanded clones, a class.

D gene | J gene | clone size | V gene | CDR3 protein | CDR3 DNA
NA | TRBJ2-1 | NA | TRBV28 | CLTSSYNEQFF | TGTCTCACCTCCTCCTACAATGAGCAGTTCTTC
NA | TRBJ1-3 | NA | TRBV5-1 | CASSLVGEAGNTIYF | TGCGCCAGCAGCTTGGTTGGGGAAGCTGGAAACACCATATATTTT
NA | TRBJ1-1 | NA | TRBV10-3 | CAISGVGATEAFF | TGTGCCATCAGCGGGGTGGGGGCGACTGAAGCTTTCTTT
NA | TRBJ1-4 | NA | TRBV9 | CASSVVPKGGLFF | TGTGCCAGCAGCGTAGTCCCCAAGGGCGGACTGTTTTTT
TRBD1 | TRBJ1-3 | NA | TRBV7-9 | CASSSAQTGGAGNTIYF | TGTGCCAGCAGCTCGGCCCAGACAGGGGGCGCCGGAAACACCATATATTTT
NA | TRBJ1-1 | NA | TRBV15 | CATSRGRGGAHEAFF | TGTGCCACCAGCAGAGGGCGTGGGGGAGCCCACGAAGCTTTCTTT
TRBD2 | TRBJ2-7 | NA | TRBV4-2 | CASSQNVPQTSGGMTYEQYF | TGTGCCAGCAGCCAGAATGTCCCCCAAACTAGCGGGGGGATGACCTACGAGCAGTACTTC
NA | TRBJ1-2 | once | TRBV28 | CASSPRTANYGYTF | TGTGCCAGCAGTCCACGGACAGCTAACTATGGCTACACCTTC
NA | TRBJ2-7 | NA | TRBV9 | CANPMWQLYEQYF | TGTGCCAACCCTATGTGGCAATTATACGAGCAGTACTTC
TRBD2 | TRBJ2-7 | NA | TRBV9 | CASSPGTSGALGSNF | TGTGCCAGCAGCCCCGGGACTAGCGGGGCCCTCGGGTCAAACTTC